Listed here is a single T cell receptor (beta chain). These data originate in a study of patients and donors after allogeneic stem cell transplantation. Each CDR3 protein is one row after TCRdb ran MiXCR on the RT-PCR reads. The data contain about 110,000 distinct CDR3 sequences, 35% of them singletons. CDR1 is MDHEN, CDR2 SYDVKM, per germline. The CDR3 spans 15 residues. V lost 2 bases to trimming and J lost 1 base, with 9 bases between them. The sequencing input was blood, either unsorted or a sorted T cell fraction (not recorded which). This sequence joins TRBV28 and TRBJ1-5; possibly TRBD1 for D (6 bases). The receptor was derived from a human donor who was either an allogeneic HSCT recipient or a stem cell or donor lymphocyte infusion donor (not recorded which). It is not recorded whose cells these are; they may come from a transplant donor. CDR3 amino acids: CASSLQQGSNQPQHF. The DNA for the CDR3 is TGTGCCAGCAGTTTACAACAGGGAAGCAATCAGCCCCAGCATTTT.